The clone carrying this T cell receptor beta chain was seen a few times. This record belongs to a study of cytomegalovirus exposure and HLA in healthy donors. V lost 7 bases to trimming and J lost 5 bases, with 14 bases between them. Germline-derived CDR1 and CDR2 are LNHDA and SQIVND (reference sequence). CDR3 length: 13 amino acids. Researchers ran the PCR with 60 Vbeta and 13 Jbeta primers. Libraries were prepared by immunoSEQ multiplex PCR; TCRdb keeps only in-frame clonotypes and omits some of them. This repertoire shows more than 90,000 clones, over 60% found once; its top ten account for roughly 8.4%.

This clonotype originated in a human donor in good health. The V call is TRBV19, the J call TRBJ1-2; D is unclear. Sequencing used PBMCs. Here the CDR3 DNA reads TGTGCCAGTACCCGAGGAGGTTTGTATGGCTACACCTTC. Protein product: CASTRGGLYGYTF. Using reference TRBV19 and TRBJ1-2 for the parts outside the CDR3, the full variable domain is DGGITQSPKYLFRKEGQNVTLSCEQNLNHDAMYWYRQDPGQGLRLIYYSQIVNDFQKGDIAEGYSVSREKKESFPLTVTSAQKNPTAFYLCASTRGGLYGYTFGSGTRLTVV.